The 26 T cell receptor beta chains below all came from one sample that was sequenced in a study of T-cell reconstitution after alpha-beta-depleted transplantation in children. Using unique molecular identifiers, the investigators prepared the TCRbeta library. Each CDR3 protein gets one entry after TCRdb re-called the PCR reads with MiXCR. Of around 130,000 distinct CDR3 sequences in the sample, about 9.9% are singletons; the top ten hold approximately 25%. The sequencing used PBMCs, mostly from graft donor cells, collected 180 days after TCRalphabeta/CD19-depleted stem cell transplant. The receptors here all came from a girl in the first two years of life who had a stem cell transplant for combined immunodeficiency, so the T cells may come from the graft donor.

This clonotype was seen ten or more times. This chain links TRBV5-5 with TRBJ2-3, with D possibly being TRBD2 (6 bases). Trimming pared 1 base from V and 2 bases from J, leaving 14 bases between. Germline loops: CDR1 SGHKS, CDR2 YYEKEE (reference sequence). The CDR3 sequence is 16 residues long. The DNA for the CDR3 is TGTGCCAGCAGCTTGTCGGCAGGGAGGAACACAGATACGCAGTATTTT. It specifies CASSLSAGRNTDTQYF.

This clonotype was detected ten times or more. The chain has TRBV29-1 and TRBJ1-1; D might be TRBD1 (5 bases). The CDR3 length is 12 residues. The V end lost 7 bases, the J end lost 3 bases, and 12 bases lay between the germline ends. CDR1 is SQVTM and CDR2 is ANQGSEA in the germline V gene. The CDR3 sequence is CSAGPGDTEAFF. The CDR3 DNA reads TGCAGCGCGGGACCGGGAGACACTGAAGCTTTCTTT.

In its sample, this clonotype was seen a few times. The chain joins TRBV28 to TRBJ2-1; TRBD2 aligns across 10 bases. This CDR3 has 18 residues. V dropped 4 bases and J dropped 4; count of bases not matched to a gene: 13. Germline-derived CDR1 and CDR2 are MDHEN and SYDVKM. The CDR3 DNA reads TGTGCCAGCAGTTATCCAACTCTACTAGCGGGGATGTACAATGAGCAGTTCTTC. The encoded protein is CASSYPTLLAGMYNEQFF. The variable domain in full, with the rest retrieved from reference TRBV28 and TRBJ2-1, is DVKVTQSSRYLVKRTGEKVFLECVQDMDHENMFWYRQDPGLGLRLIYFSYDVKMKEKGDIPEGYSVSREKKERFSLILESASTNQTSMYLCASSYPTLLAGMYNEQFFGPGTRLTVL.

This clonotype has at least ten counts. J is TRBJ2-1 and V is TRBV20-1, with 14 bases lining up with TRBD2. With 1 base clipped from V and 10 bases from J, the junction kept 6 bases outside the gene matches. The CDR3 consists of 15 residues. Germline V gene sequence: CDR1 DFQATT, CDR2 SNEGSKA (reference sequence). DNA for the CDR3: TGCAGTGCTAGAGCCGGGACTAGCGGGAGATGGGAGCAGTTCTTC. This encodes CSARAGTSGRWEQFF.

This clonotype was detected ten times or more. This chain connects TRBV5-1 to TRBJ2-2; perhaps TRBD1 as D (6 bases). Per the germline V gene, CDR1 is SGHRS and CDR2 is YFSETQ. CDR3 size: 15 residues. Trimming took 0 bases from V and 2 from J, leaving 8 bases between them. The CDR3 nucleotides read TGCGCCAGCAGCTTGGCGACAGGAAACACCGGGGAGCTGTTTTTT. This sequence encodes CASSLATGNTGELFF.

V gene TRBV11-2 combines with J gene TRBJ2-7; D remains ambiguous. Germline CDR1 and CDR2: SGHAT and FQNNGV. V was clipped by 5 bases and J by 4 bases, with 21 bases between them. The CDR3 sequence is 16 residues long. The CDR3 DNA is TGTGCCAGCAGCCTTGGCGTGGATGTCCTCATTTACGAGCAGTACTTC. As protein: CASSLGVDVLIYEQYF.

Only a few counts were recorded for this clonotype. The chain carries TRBV7-6 and TRBJ2-1; 12 bases line up with TRBD2. The CDR3 consists of 18 residues. Germline assignment: CDR1 SGHVS and CDR2 FNYEAQ. J gave up 2 bases and V 6 bases, and 11 bases lay outside the gene matches. The CDR3, as DNA: TGTGCCAGCAGGTTTACCGGACTAGCGGGGACAACCTACAATGAGCAGTTCTTC. It specifies CASRFTGLAGTTYNEQFF.

A word on this clonotype: Sequence at one end of the junction differs from germline and may be a read error. The chain is built from TRBV12-3 or TRBV12-4 and TRBJ2-4; 10 bases line up with TRBD2. This CDR3 has 18 amino acids. The CDR3: CTSRVSAGGPSGKNIQYF. The CDR3 coding sequence is TGTACCAGCAGAGTTTCAGCGGGAGGGCCCTCGGGCAAAAACATTCAGTACTTC.

This clonotype was observed many times. This chain joins TRBV7-2 and TRBJ2-3, with 8 bases aligning to TRBD2. The CDR3 sequence is 18 residues long. The junction had 15 bases not matched to a gene; V was cut back by 5 bases and J by 2 bases. The germline V gene has CDR1 SGHTA and CDR2 FQGNSA. CDR3: CASSAPGGLAGDTDTQYF. The CDR3 DNA sequence: TGTGCCAGCAGCGCCCCCGGCGGGCTAGCGGGCGACACAGATACGCAGTATTTT.

This chain uses TRBV27 with TRBJ2-7; 8 bases are shared with TRBD2. CDR1 is MNHEY and CDR2 is SMNVEV in the germline V gene (reference sequence). Losses at the gene ends were 8 bases for V and 3 bases for J; bases not matched to a gene: 9. This CDR3 is 14 amino acids long. Written as DNA, the CDR3 is TGTGCCAGCGGTATAGCGGGAACTCTCTACGAGCAGTACTTC. Amino acids: CASGIAGTLYEQYF.

This clonotype was observed a handful of times. This chain's CDR3 is CSATAFTGHTGETQYF. In DNA, the CDR3 is TGCAGTGCTACAGCCTTTACCGGGCACACGGGGGAGACCCAGTACTTC. The V call is TRBV20-1, the J call TRBJ2-5; a possible D gene is TRBD2 (5 bases). The CDR3 sequence is 16 residues long. Trimming removed 4 bases from V and 5 bases from J, with 23 bases in between. Germline CDR1 is DFQATT and CDR2 is SNEGSKA (reference sequence).

This chain connects TRBV5-1 to TRBJ2-7; tentatively, D is TRBD1 (5 bases). CDR3 length equals 14 residues. Germline V gene sequence: CDR1 SGHRS, CDR2 YFSETQ. Trimming cost V 4 bases and J 7 bases, with 18 bases left between them. The CDR3 spells CASSPWTSPREQYF. CDR3 DNA: TGCGCCAGCAGCCCCTGGACATCTCCTAGGGAGCAGTACTTC.

This clonotype was seen a handful of times. The chain couples TRBV15 to TRBJ2-3; 10 nucleotides match TRBD2. The CDR3 consists of 19 residues. Trimming removed 0 bases from V and 2 bases from J; junction bases left unmatched: 11. Germline V lookup: CDR1 LNHNV, CDR2 YYDKDF (reference sequence). In DNA, the CDR3 is TGTGCCACCAGCAGAGATAGGGGGCCTAGCGGGGGTCCCACAGATACGCAGTATTTT. Protein: CATSRDRGPSGGPTDTQYF.

The sample holds many counts of this clonotype. The rearrangement links TRBV15 to TRBJ2-7, with no clear D. There are 13 residues in the CDR3. The germline V gene encodes CDR1 LNHNV and CDR2 YYDKDF (reference sequence). Trimming took off 0 bases at V and 5 bases at J, with 8 bases between the two ends. The CDR3 loop reads CATSRDGDDEQYF. In DNA form, the CDR3 reads TGTGCCACCAGCAGAGATGGTGACGACGAGCAGTACTTC.

The table lists this clonotype with a few counts. The chain has TRBV20-1 and TRBJ1-5; D remains ambiguous. The CDR3 is 10 amino acids. Germline CDR1 reads DFQATT; CDR2 reads SNEGSKA (reference sequence). With 0 bases removed from V and 12 bases from J, the gap between germline ends came to 6 bases. The CDR3 nucleotides are TGCAGTGCTAGAGAAGGGCTCCAGCATTTT. Translation: CSAREGLQHF.

This clonotype was counted between two and nine times. The CDR3 sequence is CSARVTGMETQYF. CDR3 DNA sequence: TGCAGTGCTAGAGTGACAGGGATGGAGACCCAGTACTTC. The chain links TRBV20-1 to TRBJ2-5, with TRBD1 identical over 7 bases. Germline V gene lookup returns CDR1 DFQATT and CDR2 SNEGSKA (reference sequence). The V and J ends lost 1 base and 5 bases, in that order; junction bases with no gene match: 4. This CDR3 has 13 residues.

The J gene is TRBJ2-2, the V gene TRBV5-6; D unresolved. The length of the CDR3 is 13 residues. Trimming took 2 bases from V and 6 from J, leaving 8 bases between them. In germline, CDR1 is SGHDT, CDR2 YYEEEE. In nucleotides, the CDR3 is TGTGCCAGCAGCTTAGGCTGGCCCGGGGAGCTGTTTTTT. Its protein is CASSLGWPGELFF.

This chain links TRBV29-1 with TRBJ1-4; the match to TRBD1 covers 7 bases. V shed 5 bases and J 4 bases; nucleotides not matched to a gene: 4. This CDR3 has 13 amino acids. The V gene's germline CDR1 is SQVTM and CDR2 ANQGSEA. The CDR3 DNA reads as TGCAGCGTTTTGGACAGGTTTAATGAAAAACTGTTTTTT. It specifies CSVLDRFNEKLFF.

J is TRBJ2-3 and V is TRBV27; D assignment may be TRBD1 or TRBD2 (5 bases each). Trimming took off 8 bases at V and 4 bases at J, with 16 bases between the two ends. Germline CDR1 is MNHEY and CDR2 is SMNVEV (reference sequence). The CDR3 totals 14 residues. The CDR3 loop reads CASARDPDSDTQYF. CDR3 nucleotides: TGTGCCAGCGCCCGGGACCCCGACTCAGATACGCAGTATTTT.

This clonotype has a count of ten or more. This rearrangement joins TRBV11-2 to TRBJ2-1, with unresolved D. The CDR3 is 12 residues long. V was clipped by 5 bases and J by 7 bases, with 9 bases between them. Germline values: CDR1 SGHAT, CDR2 FQNNGV. The CDR3 region has the DNA TGTGCCAGCAGCCATTTCGGAAATGAGCAGTTCTTC. Amino acids: CASSHFGNEQFF.

The chain employs TRBV18 and TRBJ1-1, with D hard to call. The germline gives CDR1 KGHSH, CDR2 LQKENI. With 2 bases removed from V and 7 bases from J, the gap between germline ends came to 11 bases. The CDR3 sequence is 13 residues long. CDR3: CASSPVGNLEAFF. CDR3 DNA sequence: TGTGCCAGCTCACCAGTGGGGAACCTTGAAGCTTTCTTT.

This clonotype was counted only a few times. The V gene is TRBV29-1, the J gene TRBJ2-5; no clear D gene. Germline V CDR1 and CDR2: SQVTM, ANQGSEA. This CDR3 is built from 10 residues. V was pared by 4 bases and J by 4 bases, with 4 bases between. The CDR3 sequence: CSVAVETQYF. CDR3 coding DNA: TGCAGCGTTGCGGTAGAGACCCAGTACTTC.

This clonotype was found a few times. The CDR3 loop is CASSLAGKGYF. CDR3 DNA: TGTGCCAGCAGCTTAGCCGGGAAGGGGTACTTC. This chain uses TRBV7-9 with TRBJ2-7; TRBD2 is a possible D gene (5 bases). V lost 0 bases and J 12 bases, leaving 9 bases between the germline ends. Germline CDR1 reads SEHNR; CDR2 reads FQNEAQ (reference sequence). The CDR3 spans 11 residues.

Only a few counts were recorded for this clonotype. V and J are TRBV29-1 and TRBJ1-5; no reliable D call. CDR1 SQVTM and CDR2 ANQGSEA come from the germline V gene. V lost 4 bases and J lost 0, with 7 bases in between. CDR3 length equals 13 residues. The CDR3 here is CSVVQDSNQPQHF. The CDR3 DNA reads as TGCAGCGTTGTTCAAGATAGCAATCAGCCCCAGCATTTT.

This clonotype was seen more than once but under ten times. This chain joins TRBV20-1 and TRBJ2-1, with 12 bases matching TRBD2. The CDR3 runs to 13 residues. CDR1 DFQATT and CDR2 SNEGSKA come from the germline V gene (reference sequence). V gave up 6 bases and J gave up 6 bases; unmatched junction bases: 3. The CDR3 sequence is CSALAGGPNEQFF. The CDR3 region has the DNA TGCAGTGCCCTAGCGGGGGGGCCCAATGAGCAGTTCTTC.

This clonotype was found a few times. In DNA, the CDR3 is TGCAGTGCTAGTGTCAGCAGGACAGGGCCTAGGACCCAGTACTTC. This translates into CSASVSRTGPRTQYF. This chain uses TRBV20-1 with TRBJ2-5; 8 nucleotides align to TRBD1. This CDR3 comprises 15 residues. V dropped 3 bases and J dropped 7; count of bases not matched to a gene: 13. Per germline, CDR1 DFQATT and CDR2 SNEGSKA (reference sequence).